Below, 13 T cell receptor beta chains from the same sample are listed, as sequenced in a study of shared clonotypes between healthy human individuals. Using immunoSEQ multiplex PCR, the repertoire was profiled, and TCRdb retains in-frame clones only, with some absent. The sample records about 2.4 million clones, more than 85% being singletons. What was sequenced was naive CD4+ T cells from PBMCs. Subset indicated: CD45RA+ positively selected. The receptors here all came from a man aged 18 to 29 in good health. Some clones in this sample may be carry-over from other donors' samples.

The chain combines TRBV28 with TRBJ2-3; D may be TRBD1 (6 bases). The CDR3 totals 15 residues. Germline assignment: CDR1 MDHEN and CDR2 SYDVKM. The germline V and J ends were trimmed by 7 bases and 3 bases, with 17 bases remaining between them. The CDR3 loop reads CASINWGRGTDTQYF. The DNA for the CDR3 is TGTGCCAGCATAAACTGGGGCAGGGGAACAGATACGCAGTATTTT.

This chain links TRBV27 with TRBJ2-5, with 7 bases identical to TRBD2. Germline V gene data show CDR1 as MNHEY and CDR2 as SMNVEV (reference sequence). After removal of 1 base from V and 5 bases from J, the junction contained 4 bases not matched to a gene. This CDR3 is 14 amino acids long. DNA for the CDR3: TGTGCCAGCAGTTTATACCGACTAGCTGAGACCCAGTACTTC. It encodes CASSLYRLAETQYF.

The CDR3 DNA follows: TGTGCCAGCGGGACTTCTCCATCGAGCTCCTACAATGAGCAGTTCTTC. It is translated as CASGTSPSSSYNEQFF. The chain joins TRBV10-3 to TRBJ2-1; D possibly corresponds to TRBD2 (6 bases). The CDR3 has 16 residues. Germline CDR1 reads ENHRY; CDR2 reads SYGVKD. V lost 10 bases, J lost 0 bases, and 19 bases lay in between.

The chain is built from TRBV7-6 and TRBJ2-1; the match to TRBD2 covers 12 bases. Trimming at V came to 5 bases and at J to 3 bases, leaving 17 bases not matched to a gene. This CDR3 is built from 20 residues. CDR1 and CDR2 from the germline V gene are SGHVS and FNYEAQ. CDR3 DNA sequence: TGTGCCAGCAGCAAATCATCCCCCGCTAGCGGGAGGGCCGACTACAATGAGCAGTTCTTC. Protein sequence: CASSKSSPASGRADYNEQFF.

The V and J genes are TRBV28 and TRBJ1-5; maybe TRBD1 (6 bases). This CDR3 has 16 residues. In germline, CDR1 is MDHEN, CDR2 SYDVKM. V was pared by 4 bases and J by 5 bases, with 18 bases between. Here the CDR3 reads CASSSRNRVRDQPQHF. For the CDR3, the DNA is TGTGCCAGCAGTTCCAGAAACAGGGTACGGGATCAGCCCCAGCATTTT.

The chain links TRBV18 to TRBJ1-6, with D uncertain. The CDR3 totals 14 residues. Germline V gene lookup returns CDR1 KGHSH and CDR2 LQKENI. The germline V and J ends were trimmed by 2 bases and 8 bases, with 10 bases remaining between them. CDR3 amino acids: CASSPSSHDSPLHF. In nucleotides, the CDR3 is TGTGCCAGCTCACCAAGCAGTCACGATTCACCCCTCCACTTT. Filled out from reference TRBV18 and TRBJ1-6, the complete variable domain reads NAGVMQNPRHLVRRRGQEARLRCSPMKGHSHVYWYRQLPEEGLKFMVYLQKENIIDESGMPKERFSAEFPKEGPSILRIQQVVRGDSAAYFCASSPSSHDSPLHFGNGTRLTVT.

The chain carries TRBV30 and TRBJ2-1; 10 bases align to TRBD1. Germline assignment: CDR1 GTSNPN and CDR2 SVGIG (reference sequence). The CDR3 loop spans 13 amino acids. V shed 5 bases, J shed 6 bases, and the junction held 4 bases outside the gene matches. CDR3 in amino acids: CAWGTGAGNEQFF. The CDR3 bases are TGTGCCTGGGGGACAGGGGCTGGCAATGAGCAGTTCTTC.

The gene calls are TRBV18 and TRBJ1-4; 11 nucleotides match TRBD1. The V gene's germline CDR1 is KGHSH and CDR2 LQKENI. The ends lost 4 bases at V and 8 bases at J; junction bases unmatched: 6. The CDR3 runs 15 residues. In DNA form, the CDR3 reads TGTGCCAGCTCACTCGAAGGGACAGGGGGAGAAAAACTGTTTTTT. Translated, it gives CASSLEGTGGEKLFF.

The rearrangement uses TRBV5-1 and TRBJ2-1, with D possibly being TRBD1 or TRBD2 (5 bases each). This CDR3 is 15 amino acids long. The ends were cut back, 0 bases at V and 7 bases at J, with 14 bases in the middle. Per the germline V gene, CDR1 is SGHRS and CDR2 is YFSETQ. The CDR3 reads CASSLALGTSNEQFF. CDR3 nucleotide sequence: TGCGCCAGCAGCTTGGCCCTGGGGACGAGTAATGAGCAGTTCTTC.

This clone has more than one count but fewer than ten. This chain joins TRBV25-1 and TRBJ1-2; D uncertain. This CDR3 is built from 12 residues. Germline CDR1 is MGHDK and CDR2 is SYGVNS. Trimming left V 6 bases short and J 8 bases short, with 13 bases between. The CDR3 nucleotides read TGTGCCAGCAGGGACGTAAGCAGCGGCTACACCTTC. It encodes CASRDVSSGYTF.

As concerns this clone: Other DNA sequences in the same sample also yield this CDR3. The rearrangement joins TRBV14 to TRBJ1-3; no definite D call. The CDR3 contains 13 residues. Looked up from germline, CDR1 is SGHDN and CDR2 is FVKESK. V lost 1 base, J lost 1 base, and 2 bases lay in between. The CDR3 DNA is TGTGCCAGCAGCCAAGGATCTGGAAACACCATATATTTT. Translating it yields CASSQGSGNTIYF.

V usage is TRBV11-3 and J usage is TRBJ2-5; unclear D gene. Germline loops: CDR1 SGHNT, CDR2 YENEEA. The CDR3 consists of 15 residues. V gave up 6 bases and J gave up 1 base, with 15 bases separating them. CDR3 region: CASRLTITLQETQYF. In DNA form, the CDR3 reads TGTGCCAGCAGGCTTACCATCACCCTCCAAGAGACCCAGTACTTC.

The CDR3 DNA reads TGTGCCAGCAGCTTGATGGGAACTAGCGTCAAAAACATTCAGTACTTC. Translated, it gives CASSLMGTSVKNIQYF. The chain employs TRBV5-4 and TRBJ2-4, with 7 nucleotides matching TRBD2. This CDR3 contains 16 residues. CDR1 and CDR2 from the germline V gene are SGHNT and YYREEE (reference sequence). J lost 3 bases, V lost 1 base, and 7 bases had no gene match.